A selection of T cell receptor beta chains follows, all from one sample in a study of blood T cell repertoires in COVID-19. Sequenced by immunoSEQ multiplex PCR; TCRdb stores in-frame clones only, minus some. The sample contains some 370,000 clones, roughly four fifths of which appear only once. The specimen was PBMCs or T cells enriched from blood (not recorded which). The receptor source for this set is a woman in her forties or fifties who had recovered from COVID-19. The CDR3 runs from the conserved cysteine through the conserved F or W.

>TRBV4-2|TRBJ2-3
CASSLLHGGVTDTQYF
>TRBV30|TRBJ1-6
CAWNLQGDSPLHF
>TRBV19|TRBJ1-3
CASSIIRTAGNTIYF
>TRBV2|TRBJ1-1
CASRATGLVNTEAFF
>TRBV6-5|TRBJ1-2
CASAEGGYYGYTF
>TRBV27|TRBJ1-6
CASSLSSSYNSPLHF
>TRBV25-1|TRBJ1-1
CASSMEAATNTEAFF
>TRBV7-2|TRBJ1-1
CASSLVERKTFF
>TRBV18|TRBJ1-1
CASSPGPGQGARAFF
>TRBV30|TRBJ1-5
CAWSVSGIGQPQHF
>TRBV11-3|TRBJ1-1
CASSRPPGTEAFF
>TRBV7-6|TRBJ2-7
CASSLGLAGGHEQYF
>TRBV6-5|TRBJ1-1
CASRNWGDNTEAFF
>TRBV6-1|TRBJ2-3
CASSAGRTGSMGTDTQYF
>TRBV5-1|TRBJ1-2
CASSTTGGSYGYTF
>TRBV3-1/TRBV3-2|TRBJ2-1
CASRISGTSSYNEQFF
>TRBV5-6|TRBJ2-1
CASLNRGLAGGGSYNEQFF
>TRBV18|TRBJ1-6
CASSTQGAKNSPLHF
>TRBV7-6|TRBJ1-3
CASSSGTGSGNTIYF
>TRBV7-6|TRBJ1-1
CASSLRTGETEAFF
>TRBV7-8|TRBJ2-7
CASIKDTNSYEQYF
>TRBV19|TRBJ1-4
CASSIGAGGLEKLFF
>TRBV3-1/TRBV3-2|TRBJ2-5
CASSETSGGLRETQYF
>TRBV9|TRBJ2-6
CASSPNSGANVLTF
>TRBV7-2|TRBJ2-1
CASSLSGGANEQFF
>TRBV5-8|TRBJ1-6
CASSVTGVGNSPLHF
>TRBV9|TRBJ1-4
CASSVGTDNEKLFF
>TRBV11-3|TRBJ2-1
CASTPPGGGLGHAQFF
>TRBV19|TRBJ2-2
CASSLLWTSPGELFF
>TRBV7-2|TRBJ2-2
CASRQDSSLQNTGELFF
>TRBV18|TRBJ1-2
CASSPTGMDGYTF
>TRBV18|TRBJ2-2
CASSLGTEVAGELFF
>TRBV30|TRBJ1-1
CAWSYRVSTEAFF
>TRBV19|TRBJ2-1
CASSLNPRTGSYNEQFF
>TRBV4-1|TRBJ2-1
CASSQGPGEYPYNEQFF
>TRBV4-2|TRBJ1-6
CASSQGPTGQGALNSPLHF
>TRBV19|TRBJ2-5
CASSIASTGLETQYF
>TRBV29-1|TRBJ1-1
CSVLTGVNTEAFF
>TRBV20-1|TRBJ2-3
CSASGTGGSTDTQYF
>TRBV14|TRBJ1-2
CASSPLSDRGYGYTF
>TRBV19|TRBJ2-7
CATPTGDYEQYF
>TRBV7-9|TRBJ1-2
CASSLPGYYGYTF
>TRBV7-9|TRBJ2-7
CASSSLTGGTGEQYF
>TRBV5-1|TRBJ1-1
CASSLSFQGAGEAFF
>TRBV6-5|TRBJ1-2
CASSRGQSSPHGYTF
>TRBV2|TRBJ1-5
CASSEGMVQPQHF
>TRBV2|TRBJ2-2
CASRFGTANTGELFF
>TRBV2|TRBJ1-1
CAVNRGPEAFF
>TRBV6-9|TRBJ1-1
CASSRTGGTEAFF
>TRBV19|TRBJ1-1
CASSIAWQTGGTEAFF